A selection of T cell receptor beta chains follows, all from one sample in a study of early T cells in non-severe SARS-CoV-2 infection. TCRdb analysed the 5' RACE reads with MiXCR anew, one entry per CDR3 protein. The sample lists roughly 60,000 distinct CDR3 sequences, roughly 14% seen once, with roughly 4.2% in the top ten. Sequencing used whole blood. The receptors originated from an adult who was a healthcare worker with PCR-confirmed SARS-CoV-2 infection or an uninfected control (not recorded which). The CDR3 runs from the conserved cysteine through the conserved F or W. Fields, in order: D gene, clone size, V gene, J gene, CDR3 protein, CDR3 DNA. D genes are given only for firm matches. Size is stated for part of the rows, as once, few or many counts, or as a class when the clone is expanded.

d_gene: -; abundance: -; v_gene: TRBV20-1; j_gene: TRBJ2-5; CDR3aa: CSARDPRSPQYF; CDR3nt: TGCAGTGCTAGAGATCCCCGCAGTCCCCAGTACTTC
d_gene: -; abundance: -; v_gene: TRBV27; j_gene: TRBJ1-6; CDR3aa: CASSFGRANSPLHF; CDR3nt: TGTGCCAGCAGTTTCGGAAGGGCCAATTCACCCCTCCACTTT
d_gene: -; abundance: -; v_gene: TRBV29-1; j_gene: TRBJ1-2; CDR3aa: CSVEGQNGYTF; CDR3nt: TGCAGCGTTGAAGGACAGAACGGCTACACCTTC
d_gene: -; abundance: -; v_gene: TRBV6-6; j_gene: TRBJ2-7; CDR3aa: CASRIEGDEQYF; CDR3nt: TGTGCCAGCAGAATAGAGGGAGACGAGCAGTACTTC
d_gene: TRBD1; abundance: -; v_gene: TRBV4-3; j_gene: TRBJ2-5; CDR3aa: CASSQEGQLETQYF; CDR3nt: TGCGCCAGCAGCCAAGAGGGACAGCTAGAGACCCAGTACTTC
d_gene: -; abundance: many; v_gene: TRBV5-6; j_gene: TRBJ2-5; CDR3aa: CASSSMVPGETQYF; CDR3nt: TGTGCCAGCAGCTCCATGGTACCCGGGGAGACCCAGTACTTC
d_gene: -; abundance: medium-sized; v_gene: TRBV7-9; j_gene: TRBJ2-4; CDR3aa: CASSVAQAKNIQYF; CDR3nt: TGTGCCAGCAGCGTCGCACAGGCCAAAAACATTCAGTACTTC
d_gene: -; abundance: many; v_gene: TRBV5-6; j_gene: TRBJ1-1; CDR3aa: CASSWPSGGNTEAFF; CDR3nt: TGTGCCAGCAGCTGGCCTTCGGGGGGGAACACTGAAGCTTTCTTT
d_gene: -; abundance: many; v_gene: TRBV12-5; j_gene: TRBJ1-1; CDR3aa: CASGLVNYMNTEAFF; CDR3nt: TGTGCTAGTGGTTTGGTAAACTACATGAACACTGAAGCTTTCTTT
d_gene: -; abundance: few; v_gene: TRBV6-2/TRBV6-3; j_gene: TRBJ2-3; CDR3aa: CASSAVQAGEDTQYF; CDR3nt: TGTGCCAGCAGTGCGGTCCAAGCCGGAGAAGATACGCAGTATTTT
d_gene: -; abundance: -; v_gene: TRBV7-8; j_gene: TRBJ2-5; CDR3aa: CASSTTRAPQETQYF; CDR3nt: TGTGCCAGCAGCACGACCCGGGCGCCGCAAGAGACCCAGTACTTC
d_gene: TRBD1; abundance: -; v_gene: TRBV15; j_gene: TRBJ2-5; CDR3aa: CATSRGQGFREETQYF; CDR3nt: TGTGCCACCAGCAGGGGACAGGGTTTCCGCGAAGAGACCCAGTACTTC
d_gene: -; abundance: -; v_gene: TRBV3-2; j_gene: TRBJ2-3; CDR3aa: CASSQGPGFTDTQYF; CDR3nt: TGTGCCAGCAGCCAAGGACCGGGGTTCACAGATACGCAGTATTTT
d_gene: -; abundance: many; v_gene: TRBV29-1; j_gene: TRBJ1-1; CDR3aa: CSGVPGVDTEAFF; CDR3nt: TGCAGCGGTGTACCAGGGGTAGACACTGAAGCTTTCTTT
d_gene: TRBD1; abundance: -; v_gene: TRBV2; j_gene: TRBJ1-1; CDR3aa: CASRTGTGLKAFF; CDR3nt: TGTGCCAGCAGAACCGGGACAGGGCTGAAAGCTTTCTTT
d_gene: -; abundance: -; v_gene: TRBV6-2/TRBV6-3; j_gene: TRBJ2-3; CDR3aa: CASTSEAGRPSTDTQYF; CDR3nt: TGTGCCAGCACCTCTGAGGCGGGGCGACCCTCCACAGATACGCAGTATTTT
d_gene: TRBD1; abundance: few; v_gene: TRBV6-5; j_gene: TRBJ1-1; CDR3aa: CASGSTGGTEAFF; CDR3nt: TGTGCCAGCGGATCGACAGGGGGCACTGAAGCTTTCTTT
d_gene: TRBD2; abundance: many; v_gene: TRBV11-3; j_gene: TRBJ2-3; CDR3aa: CASTQRGLSTDTQYF; CDR3nt: TGTGCCAGCACCCAGCGGGGTCTAAGCACAGATACGCAGTATTTT
d_gene: -; abundance: -; v_gene: TRBV15; j_gene: TRBJ2-3; CDR3aa: CATSRGTSTDTQYF; CDR3nt: TGTGCCACCAGCAGAGGGACAAGCACAGATACGCAGTATTTT
d_gene: -; abundance: many; v_gene: TRBV3-1; j_gene: TRBJ2-6; CDR3aa: CASRESSGANVLTF; CDR3nt: TGTGCCAGCAGGGAGAGCTCTGGGGCCAACGTCCTGACTTTC
d_gene: TRBD2; abundance: -; v_gene: TRBV11-3; j_gene: TRBJ2-1; CDR3aa: CASSSGLAGGSSYNEQFF; CDR3nt: TGTGCCAGCAGCTCGGGACTAGCGGGGGGTAGCTCCTACAATGAGCAGTTCTTC
d_gene: -; abundance: -; v_gene: TRBV7-6; j_gene: TRBJ2-2; CDR3aa: CASSLKTEPLGANTGELFF; CDR3nt: TGTGCCAGCAGCTTAAAGACAGAACCGTTGGGTGCGAACACCGGGGAGCTGTTTTTT
d_gene: -; abundance: -; v_gene: TRBV29-1; j_gene: TRBJ2-5; CDR3aa: CSVTLALETQYF; CDR3nt: TGCAGCGTCACCCTAGCGTTGGAGACCCAGTACTTC
d_gene: -; abundance: many; v_gene: TRBV7-3; j_gene: TRBJ1-2; CDR3aa: CASSSQGNYGYTF; CDR3nt: TGTGCCAGCAGCTCTCAGGGAAACTATGGCTACACCTTC
d_gene: -; abundance: many; v_gene: TRBV6-5; j_gene: TRBJ2-2; CDR3aa: CASSYEGSPGELFF; CDR3nt: TGTGCCAGCAGTTATGAGGGGTCCCCCGGGGAGCTGTTTTTT
d_gene: -; abundance: many; v_gene: TRBV14; j_gene: TRBJ2-3; CDR3aa: CASSRVVQDTQYF; CDR3nt: TGTGCCAGCAGCCGCGTGGTCCAAGATACGCAGTATTTT
d_gene: -; abundance: many; v_gene: TRBV14; j_gene: TRBJ2-5; CDR3aa: CASSQQMGRQETQYF; CDR3nt: TGTGCCAGCAGCCAGCAAATGGGGAGGCAAGAGACCCAGTACTTC
d_gene: TRBD1; abundance: -; v_gene: TRBV9; j_gene: TRBJ2-5; CDR3aa: CASSVGQGGETQYF; CDR3nt: TGTGCCAGCAGCGTAGGACAGGGCGGAGAGACCCAGTACTTC
d_gene: -; abundance: -; v_gene: TRBV7-9; j_gene: TRBJ2-2; CDR3aa: CASSSPGSNTGELFF; CDR3nt: TGTGCCAGCAGCTCCCCCGGGTCTAACACCGGGGAGCTGTTTTTT
d_gene: -; abundance: many; v_gene: TRBV7-8; j_gene: TRBJ2-1; CDR3aa: CASSLWTDNEQFF; CDR3nt: TGTGCCAGCAGCCTGTGGACCGACAATGAGCAGTTCTTC
d_gene: -; abundance: few; v_gene: TRBV7-2; j_gene: TRBJ2-7; CDR3aa: CASSTDSLPSEQYF; CDR3nt: TGTGCCAGCAGCACGGACAGTTTGCCTAGCGAGCAGTACTTC
d_gene: -; abundance: once; v_gene: TRBV15; j_gene: TRBJ2-3; CDR3aa: CATSRGRETDTQYF; CDR3nt: TGTGCCACCAGCAGAGGCAGGGAAACAGATACGCAGTATTTT
d_gene: -; abundance: few; v_gene: TRBV3-1; j_gene: TRBJ2-2; CDR3aa: CASEVNTGELFF; CDR3nt: TGTGCCAGCGAGGTGAACACCGGGGAGCTGTTTTTT
d_gene: -; abundance: many; v_gene: TRBV7-7; j_gene: TRBJ2-3; CDR3aa: CASSPLGGSTDTQYF; CDR3nt: TGTGCTAGCAGCCCCCTAGGAGGGAGCACAGATACGCAGTATTTT
d_gene: -; abundance: many; v_gene: TRBV6-6; j_gene: TRBJ2-5; CDR3aa: CASSFFDQETQYF; CDR3nt: TGTGCCAGCAGTTTCTTTGATCAAGAGACCCAGTACTTC
d_gene: -; abundance: few; v_gene: TRBV4-2; j_gene: TRBJ2-5; CDR3aa: CASSQEGAADEETQYF; CDR3nt: TGTGCCAGCAGCCAAGAGGGGGCAGCCGACGAAGAGACCCAGTACTTC
d_gene: -; abundance: -; v_gene: TRBV29-1; j_gene: TRBJ2-2; CDR3aa: CSVVTGTTGELFF; CDR3nt: TGCAGCGTCGTGACTGGGACCACCGGGGAGCTGTTTTTT
d_gene: -; abundance: -; v_gene: TRBV27; j_gene: TRBJ2-7; CDR3aa: CASRRPGAGTYEQYF; CDR3nt: TGTGCCAGCAGGAGACCAGGAGCTGGGACCTACGAGCAGTACTTC
d_gene: TRBD1; abundance: -; v_gene: TRBV20-1; j_gene: TRBJ1-1; CDR3aa: CSAPRTGWDTEAFF; CDR3nt: TGCAGTGCTCCGCGGACAGGGTGGGACACTGAAGCTTTCTTT
d_gene: -; abundance: -; v_gene: TRBV6-6; j_gene: TRBJ2-7; CDR3aa: CASRSQGNEQYF; CDR3nt: TGTGCCAGCAGATCACAGGGAAACGAGCAGTACTTC
d_gene: TRBD2; abundance: -; v_gene: TRBV7-9; j_gene: TRBJ2-1; CDR3aa: CASSYPASGPNEQFF; CDR3nt: TGTGCCAGCAGCTATCCGGCTAGCGGACCCAATGAGCAGTTCTTC
d_gene: -; abundance: -; v_gene: TRBV12-3/TRBV12-4; j_gene: TRBJ2-1; CDR3aa: CASSFREQFF; CDR3nt: TGTGCCAGCAGTTTTAGAGAGCAGTTCTTC